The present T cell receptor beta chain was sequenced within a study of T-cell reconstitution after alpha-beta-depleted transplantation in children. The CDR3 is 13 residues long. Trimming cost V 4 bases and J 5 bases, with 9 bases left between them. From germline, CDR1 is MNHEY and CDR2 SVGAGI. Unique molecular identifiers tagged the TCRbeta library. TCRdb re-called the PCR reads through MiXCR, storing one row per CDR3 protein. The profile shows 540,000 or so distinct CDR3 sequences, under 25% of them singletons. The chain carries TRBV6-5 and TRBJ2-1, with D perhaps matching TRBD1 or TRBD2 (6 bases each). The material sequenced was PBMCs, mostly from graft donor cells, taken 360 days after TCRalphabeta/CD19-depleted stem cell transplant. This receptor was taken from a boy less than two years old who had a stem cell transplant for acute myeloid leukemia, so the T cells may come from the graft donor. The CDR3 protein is CASSWRGDNEQFF. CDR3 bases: TGTGCCAGCAGTTGGAGGGGGGACAATGAGCAGTTCTTC.